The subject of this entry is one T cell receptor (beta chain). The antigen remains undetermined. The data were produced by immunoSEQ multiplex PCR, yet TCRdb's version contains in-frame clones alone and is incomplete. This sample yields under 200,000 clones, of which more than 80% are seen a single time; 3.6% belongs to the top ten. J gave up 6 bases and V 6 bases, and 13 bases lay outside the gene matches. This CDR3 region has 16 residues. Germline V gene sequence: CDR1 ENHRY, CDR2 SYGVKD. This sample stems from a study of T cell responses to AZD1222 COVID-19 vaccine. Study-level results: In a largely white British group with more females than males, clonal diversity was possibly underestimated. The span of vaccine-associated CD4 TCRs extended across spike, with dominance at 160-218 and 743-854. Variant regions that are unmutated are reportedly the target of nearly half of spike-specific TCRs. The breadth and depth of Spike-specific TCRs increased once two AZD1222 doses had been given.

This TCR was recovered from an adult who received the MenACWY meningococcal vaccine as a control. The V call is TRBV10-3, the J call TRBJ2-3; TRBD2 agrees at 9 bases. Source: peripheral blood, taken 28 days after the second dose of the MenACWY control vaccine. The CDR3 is CAIRGSGGGRADTQYF. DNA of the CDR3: TGTGCCATCAGGGGCTCTGGGGGCGGGAGGGCCGATACGCAGTATTTT.